The rows below give T cell receptor beta chains drawn from one sample of a study of blood T cell repertoires in COVID-19. Clones were sequenced by immunoSEQ multiplex PCR, and TCRdb holds only the in-frame ones, with some missing. Of some 63,000 clones listed, 65% to 90% were seen once; the top ten hold around 20%. The specimen sequenced was peripheral blood. All receptors come from a human donor in a cohort sampled during active COVID-19. CDR3s include the opening cysteine and the closing phenylalanine or tryptophan. The order of the fields is clone size, J gene, V gene, D gene, CDR3 protein, CDR3 DNA. D genes are given only for firm matches. Not all rows give a size; the values are once, few, many and, for expanded clones, a class.

>.|TRBJ2-1|TRBV5-4|TRBD2
CASSQMSGGAGSYNEQFF
TGTGCCAGCAGCCAAATGAGCGGGGGGGCCGGGTCCTACAATGAGCAGTTCTTC
>.|TRBJ2-3|TRBV11-2|TRBD2
CASSLDKRGGVASSTDTQYF
TGTGCCAGCAGCTTAGATAAGCGGGGGGGAGTAGCTTCTAGCACAGATACGCAGTATTTT
>.|TRBJ2-1|TRBV10-3|TRBD2
CAISESSLAGTYNEQFF
TGTGCCATCAGTGAGTCGAGTCTAGCGGGGACCTACAATGAGCAGTTCTTC
>.|TRBJ1-2|TRBV7-8|TRBD1
CASSTRTGDKYGYTF
TGTGCCAGCAGCACCCGGACAGGGGATAAGTATGGCTACACCTTC
>few|TRBJ2-2|TRBV15|.
CATSTGTDTGELFF
TGTGCCACCAGCACCGGAACAGACACCGGGGAGCTGTTTTTT
>.|TRBJ2-3|TRBV27|TRBD1
CASSPGQGRSTDTQYF
TGTGCCAGCAGCCCGGGACAGGGACGAAGCACAGATACGCAGTATTTT
>once|TRBJ2-7|TRBV9|.
CASSVGPAAYEQYF
TGTGCCAGCAGCGTAGGCCCGGCGGCCTACGAGCAGTACTTC
>few|TRBJ2-3|TRBV7-6|TRBD2
CASSFSGGRGDTQYF
TGTGCCAGCAGCTTCTCGGGGGGTAGGGGAGATACGCAGTATTTT
>.|TRBJ2-7|TRBV5-1|.
CASSQKDSAYEQYF
TGCGCCAGCAGCCAGAAGGACAGTGCCTACGAGCAGTACTTC
>.|TRBJ2-3|TRBV13|TRBD1
CASSLRAWVVGQPEINTDTQYF
TGTGCCAGCAGCTTAAGGGCGTGGGTGGTGGGACAGCCTGAAATAAACACAGATACGCAGTATTTT
>.|TRBJ1-3|TRBV5-1|.
CASSSTGTAGNTIYF
TGCGCCAGCAGCTCTACCGGGACTGCCGGAAACACCATATATTTT
>.|TRBJ1-3|TRBV18|TRBD1
CASSPKTGTGNTIYF
TGTGCCAGCTCACCGAAGACAGGGACTGGAAACACCATATATTTT
>.|TRBJ2-1|TRBV12-3/TRBV12-4|.
CASSSGPRGFF
TGTGCCAGCAGTTCTGGACCTAGGGGGTTCTTC
>.|TRBJ2-7|TRBV10-2|.
CASSELTGSYEQYF
TGCGCCAGCAGTGAGTTGACAGGATCCTACGAGCAGTACTTC
>.|TRBJ1-4|TRBV5-1|TRBD1
CASGPRQGNEKLFF
TGCGCCAGCGGCCCGCGACAGGGAAATGAAAAACTGTTTTTT
>.|TRBJ2-2|TRBV18|.
CASSPARSTGELFF
TGTGCCAGCTCACCTGCAAGGAGCACCGGGGAGCTGTTTTTT
>.|TRBJ2-3|TRBV12-3/TRBV12-4|TRBD2
CASSPPARGAQYF
TGTGCCAGCAGTCCACCTGCCCGGGGGGCGCAGTATTTT
>.|TRBJ1-1|TRBV6-2/TRBV6-3|TRBD1
CASSYSAGGFGNTEAFF
TGTGCCAGCAGTTACTCAGCAGGGGGTTTTGGAAACACTGAAGCTTTCTTT
>.|TRBJ2-1|TRBV5-5|TRBD1
CASSLEGTGLNEQFF
TGTGCCAGCAGCTTGGAAGGGACAGGGCTAAATGAGCAGTTCTTC
>.|TRBJ2-5|TRBV24-1|TRBD2
CATSDGTSGGAETQYF
TGTGCCACCAGTGATGGGACTAGCGGGGGGGCGGAGACCCAGTACTTC
>.|TRBJ2-5|TRBV12-5|TRBD2
CASGWGLAEETQYF
TGTGCTAGTGGTTGGGGACTAGCGGAAGAGACCCAGTACTTC
>.|TRBJ2-2|TRBV19|TRBD1
CASSIGGQLRRTGELFF
TGTGCCAGTAGTATAGGGGGACAGCTGCGACGCACCGGGGAGCTGTTTTTT
>many|TRBJ2-1|TRBV6-2/TRBV6-3|TRBD2
CASSGSGTSGNEQFF
TGTGCCAGCAGCGGTTCCGGGACTAGCGGTAATGAGCAGTTCTTC
>few|TRBJ2-2|TRBV2|.
CASSESRVTGELFF
TGTGCCAGCAGTGAAAGCAGGGTCACCGGGGAGCTGTTTTTT
>.|TRBJ1-1|TRBV27|.
CASSSDTEAFF
TGTGCCAGCAGTTCAGACACTGAAGCTTTCTTT
>.|TRBJ1-5|TRBV2|TRBD1
CASSDSGQGYQPQHF
TGTGCCAGCAGTGACTCGGGACAGGGGTATCAGCCCCAGCATTTT
>.|TRBJ1-5|TRBV19|.
CASSILASREPQHF
TGTGCCAGTAGTATTCTGGCATCCCGTGAACCCCAGCATTTT
>.|TRBJ2-2|TRBV19|.
CASSMGQPGELFF
TGTGCCAGTAGTATGGGGCAGCCCGGGGAGCTGTTTTTT